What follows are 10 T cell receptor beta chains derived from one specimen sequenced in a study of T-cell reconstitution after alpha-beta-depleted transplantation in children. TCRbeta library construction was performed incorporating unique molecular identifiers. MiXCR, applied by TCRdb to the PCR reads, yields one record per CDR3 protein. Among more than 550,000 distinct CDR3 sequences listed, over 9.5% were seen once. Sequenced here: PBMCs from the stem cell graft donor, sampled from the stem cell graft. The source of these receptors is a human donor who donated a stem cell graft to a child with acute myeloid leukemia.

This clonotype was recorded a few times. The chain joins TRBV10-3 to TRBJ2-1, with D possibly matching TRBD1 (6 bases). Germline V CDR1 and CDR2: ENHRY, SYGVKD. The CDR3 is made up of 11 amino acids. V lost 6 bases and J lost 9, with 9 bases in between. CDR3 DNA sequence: TGTGCCATCAGAACAGGGAGTGAGCAGTTCTTC. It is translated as CAIRTGSEQFF.

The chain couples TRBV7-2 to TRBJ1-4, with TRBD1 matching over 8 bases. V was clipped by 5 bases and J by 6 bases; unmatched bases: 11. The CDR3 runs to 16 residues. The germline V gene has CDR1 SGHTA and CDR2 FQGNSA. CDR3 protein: CASSPPRTGLYEKLFF. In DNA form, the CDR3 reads TGTGCCAGCAGCCCTCCTAGGACAGGGTTGTATGAAAAACTGTTTTTT.

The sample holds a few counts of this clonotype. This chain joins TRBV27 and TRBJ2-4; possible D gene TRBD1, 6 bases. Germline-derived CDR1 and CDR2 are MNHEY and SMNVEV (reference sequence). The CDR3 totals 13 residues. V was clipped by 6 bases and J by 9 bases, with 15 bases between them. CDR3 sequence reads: CASRENRASIQYF. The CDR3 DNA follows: TGTGCCAGCAGGGAGAACAGGGCGAGCATTCAGTACTTC.

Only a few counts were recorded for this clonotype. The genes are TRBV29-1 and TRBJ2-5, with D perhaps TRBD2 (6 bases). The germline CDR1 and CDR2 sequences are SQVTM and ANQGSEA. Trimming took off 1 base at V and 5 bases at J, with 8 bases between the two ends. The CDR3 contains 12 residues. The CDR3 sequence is CSVEGGMETQYF. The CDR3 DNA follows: TGCAGCGTTGAAGGCGGGATGGAGACCCAGTACTTC.

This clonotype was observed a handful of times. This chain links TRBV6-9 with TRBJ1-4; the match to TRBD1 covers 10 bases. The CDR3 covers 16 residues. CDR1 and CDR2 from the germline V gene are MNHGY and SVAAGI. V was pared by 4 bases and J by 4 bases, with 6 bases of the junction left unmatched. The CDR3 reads CASSFPRTGGNEKLFF. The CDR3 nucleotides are TGTGCCAGCAGTTTCCCTCGGACAGGGGGTAATGAAAAACTGTTTTTT.

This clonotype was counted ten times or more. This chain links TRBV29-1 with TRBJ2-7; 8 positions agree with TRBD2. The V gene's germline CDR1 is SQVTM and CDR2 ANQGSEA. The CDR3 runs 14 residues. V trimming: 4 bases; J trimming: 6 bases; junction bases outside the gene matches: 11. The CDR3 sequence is CSVVGPAGVGEQYF. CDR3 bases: TGCAGCGTTGTGGGCCCAGCGGGAGTTGGCGAGCAGTACTTC.

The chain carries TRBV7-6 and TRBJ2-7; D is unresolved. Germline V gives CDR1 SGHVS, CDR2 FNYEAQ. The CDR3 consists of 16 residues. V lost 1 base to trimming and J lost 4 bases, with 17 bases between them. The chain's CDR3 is CASSLESGGLEYEQYF. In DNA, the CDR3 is TGTGCCAGCAGCTTAGAATCTGGTGGCCTGGAATACGAGCAGTACTTC.

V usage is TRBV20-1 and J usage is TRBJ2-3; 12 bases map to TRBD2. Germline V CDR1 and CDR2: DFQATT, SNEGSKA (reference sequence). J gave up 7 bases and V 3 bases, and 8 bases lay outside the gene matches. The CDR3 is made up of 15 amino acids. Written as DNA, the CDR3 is TGCAGTGCTAGTGGGGCTAGCGGGGGGGTGAATACGCAGTATTTT. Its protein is CSASGASGGVNTQYF.

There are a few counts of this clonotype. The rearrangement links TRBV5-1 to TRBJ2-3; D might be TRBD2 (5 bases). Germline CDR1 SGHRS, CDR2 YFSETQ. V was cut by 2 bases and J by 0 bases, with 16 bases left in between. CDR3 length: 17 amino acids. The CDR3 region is CASSFTVSGTSTDTQYF. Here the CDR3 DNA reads TGCGCCAGCAGCTTTACCGTCAGCGGAACTAGCACAGATACGCAGTATTTT.

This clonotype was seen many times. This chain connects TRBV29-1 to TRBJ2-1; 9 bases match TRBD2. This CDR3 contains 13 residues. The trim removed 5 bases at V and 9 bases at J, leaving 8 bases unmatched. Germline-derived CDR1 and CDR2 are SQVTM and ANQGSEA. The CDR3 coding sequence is TGCAGCGTTTGGGTAGCGGGAGTTGGTGAGCAGTTCTTC. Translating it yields CSVWVAGVGEQFF.